This passage covers 17 T cell receptor beta chains from one sample sequenced in a study of T cells in Graves' hyperthyroidism and ophthalmopathy. RNA transcripts provided the source from which TCR beta CDR3 regions were amplified. A first-round RT-PCR of the TCR CDR3 used the HTBI primer set. In TCRdb, the multiplex PCR reads were re-called with MiXCR into one record per CDR3 protein. The sample records 250,000 to 400,000 distinct CDR3 sequences, approximately 15% being singletons. Sequencing was carried out using blood. The receptors here all came from a woman in her 40s with Graves' ophthalmopathy.

This clonotype was counted a few times. A junction boundary mismatches the germline segment, possibly from a read error. The chain employs TRBV20-1 and TRBJ1-1, with 9 bases identical to TRBD1. This CDR3 has 13 residues. Germline V CDR1 and CDR2: DFQATT, SNEGSKA (reference sequence). DNA of the CDR3: TGCAGTGCTAGCGGGACAGGGAACCCTGAAGCTTTCTTT. Translation gives CSASGTGNPEAFF.

This clonotype has only a few counts. A much larger clone differs by one base, so this may be a read error. The chain recombines TRBV6-1 with TRBJ1-5, with TRBD1 as a possible D gene (6 bases). The CDR3 has 15 residues. The germline gives CDR1 MNHNS, CDR2 SASEGT. V lost 7 bases to trimming and J lost 5 bases, with 18 bases between them. The CDR3 DNA follows: TGTGCCAGCACCCTTCGGGCAGGGGATCATCAGCCCCAGCATTTT. Protein sequence: CASTLRAGDHQPQHF.

This clonotype was picked up many times. The CDR3 nucleotides are TGTGCCAGCAGTTTAGTCGGACCGACCGGGGATACGCAGTATTTT. Protein sequence: CASSLVGPTGDTQYF. The chain has TRBV12-3 or TRBV12-4 and TRBJ2-3; no reliable D call. The V gene lost 1 base and the J gene lost 6 bases, with 14 bases spanning the gap. This CDR3 is built from 15 residues.

The chain is built from TRBV7-9 and TRBJ1-5, with TRBD1 identical over 7 bases. Germline CDR1 reads SEHNR; CDR2 reads FQNEAQ (reference sequence). This CDR3 has 12 amino acids. J was trimmed by 12 bases and V by 4 bases; bases with no gene match: 6. CDR3 protein: CASSSTGARQHF. The DNA for the CDR3 is TGTGCCAGCAGCTCTACAGGGGCGCGCCAGCATTTT.

This clonotype was counted many times. The V call is TRBV27, the J call TRBJ1-5, with D possibly matching TRBD1 (5 bases). V shed 5 bases and J shed 4 bases, with 12 bases lying between them. This CDR3 is built from 14 residues. CDR1 and CDR2 (germline): MNHEY, SMNVEV (reference sequence). The DNA of the CDR3 is TGTGCCAGCAGTCCCTTGACAGTAAATCAGCCCCAGCATTTT. Translation gives CASSPLTVNQPQHF.

The gene calls are TRBV7-8 and TRBJ2-2; no reliable D call. The CDR3 extends over 14 amino acids. V was cut by 4 bases and J by 9 bases, with 15 bases left in between. Germline V gene sequence: CDR1 SGHVS, CDR2 FQNEAQ. Here the CDR3 DNA reads TGTGCCAGCAGCTCTTCGACACTGGGAAGGGAGCTGTTTTTT. The encoded protein is CASSSSTLGRELFF.

This clonotype occurred many times. The chain links TRBV27 to TRBJ2-2; 10 bases align to TRBD2. V was clipped by 7 bases and J by 7 bases; unmatched bases: 15. Germline V gene sequence: CDR1 MNHEY, CDR2 SMNVEV (reference sequence). This CDR3 is built from 17 residues. This CDR3 reads CASTPGSGGARGGELFF. The DNA for the CDR3 is TGTGCCAGCACCCCGGGGAGCGGGGGGGCTCGTGGCGGGGAGCTGTTTTTT.

This clonotype came up many times. V usage is TRBV29-1 and J usage is TRBJ1-1; possibly TRBD1 for D (5 bases). This CDR3 comprises 14 residues. V lost 5 bases and J 1 base, leaving 14 bases between the germline ends. Germline-derived CDR1 and CDR2 are SQVTM and ANQGSEA. The CDR3, as DNA: TGCAGCGTTTCGGGCCGGACACAGAACACTGAAGCTTTCTTT. Amino acids: CSVSGRTQNTEAFF.

This clonotype was seen ten or more times. The gene calls are TRBV11-2 and TRBJ2-3; D not resolved. V gave up 5 bases and J gave up 2 bases, with 11 bases separating them. This CDR3 region has 14 residues. From germline, CDR1 is SGHAT and CDR2 FQNNGV. The CDR3 reads CASSLGRATDTQYF. Here the CDR3 DNA reads TGTGCCAGCAGCCTCGGTAGGGCCACAGATACGCAGTATTTT. The variable domain in full, with the rest retrieved from reference TRBV11-2 and TRBJ2-3, is EAGVAQSPRYKIIEKRQSVAFWCNPISGHATLYWYQQILGQGPKLLIQFQNNGVVDDSQLPKDRFSAERLKGVDSTLKIQPAKLEDSAVYLCASSLGRATDTQYFGPGTRLTVL.

About this clonotype itself: An end of the junction does not agree with germline; a read error may underlie this. This chain uses TRBV19 with TRBJ2-5; TRBD2 agrees at 10 bases. CDR3 length equals 15 residues. In germline, CDR1 is LNHDA, CDR2 SQIVND (reference sequence). CDR3 in DNA: TGTGCCAGTACTGAACTAGCGGGGACTCAAGAGTCCCAGTACTTC. Its protein product is CASTELAGTQESQYF.

This clonotype came up once. The J gene is TRBJ1-2, the V gene TRBV3-1; D ambiguous. CDR1 LGHDT and CDR2 YNNKEL come from the germline V gene (reference sequence). The CDR3 length is 17 residues. V was clipped by 1 base and J by 4 bases, with 19 bases between them. The CDR3 loop is CASSQGPWTRKGYGYTF. The CDR3 DNA reads TGTGCCAGCAGCCAAGGTCCGTGGACTCGGAAGGGCTATGGCTACACCTTC.

This clonotype was observed at least ten times. The chain carries TRBV6-5 and TRBJ2-7, with 10 bases aligning to TRBD1. Germline-derived CDR1 and CDR2 are MNHEY and SVGAGI. This CDR3 comprises 14 residues. With 2 bases clipped from V and 4 bases from J, the junction kept 2 bases outside the gene matches. CDR3: CASSYRDRGYEQYF. DNA of the CDR3: TGTGCCAGCAGTTACCGGGACAGGGGTTACGAGCAGTACTTC.

This clonotype was observed many times. In DNA form, the CDR3 reads TGTGCCAGCAGCTTATTAGCGTCGACAGATACGCAGTATTTT. Protein product: CASSLLASTDTQYF. The rearrangement joins TRBV11-3 to TRBJ2-3; D is possibly TRBD2 (5 bases). The V gene lost 2 bases and the J gene lost 3 bases, with 9 bases spanning the gap. Germline V gives CDR1 SGHNT, CDR2 YENEEA. The CDR3 loop spans 14 amino acids.

This clonotype was found many times. This rearrangement joins TRBV19 to TRBJ1-5; D gene unclear. Germline CDR1 reads LNHDA; CDR2 reads SQIVND (reference sequence). Trimming removed 6 bases from V and 3 bases from J, with 15 bases in between. This CDR3 is 15 amino acids long. CDR3 region: CASSEQIGDNQPQHF. The CDR3 region has the DNA TGTGCCAGTAGCGAACAGATAGGCGACAATCAGCCCCAGCATTTT.

Concerning this clonotype itself: One junction end disagrees with the germline gene, perhaps due to a read error. J is TRBJ2-5 and V is TRBV3-1; 8 nucleotides agree with TRBD1. Germline CDR1 LGHDT, CDR2 YNNKEL (reference sequence). The CDR3 is made up of 14 amino acids. The CDR3 DNA reads TGCGCCAGCAGCCAGGACAGGGCGGAGGAGACCCAGTACTTC. This codes for CASSQDRAEETQYF.

The genes are TRBV4-2 and TRBJ1-1; the D is unclear. The CDR3 contains 15 residues. With 1 base removed from V and 0 bases from J, the gap between germline ends came to 9 bases. Germline V CDR1 and CDR2: LGHNA, YNFKEQ. CDR3 residues: CASSQAEPMNTEAFF. The DNA of the CDR3 is TGTGCCAGCAGCCAAGCAGAACCCATGAACACTGAAGCTTTCTTT.

Many counts were recorded for this clonotype. The gene calls are TRBV28 and TRBJ2-5; TRBD2 aligns across 8 bases. The CDR3 has 17 amino acids. Trimming removed 3 bases from V and 0 bases from J; junction bases left unmatched: 9. The germline gives CDR1 MDHEN, CDR2 SYDVKM. CDR3 loop: CASSFWLAGNYQETQYF. DNA for the CDR3: TGTGCCAGCAGTTTTTGGCTAGCGGGCAACTACCAAGAGACCCAGTACTTC. Using reference TRBV28 and TRBJ2-5 for the parts outside the CDR3, the full variable domain is DVKVTQSSRYLVKRTGEKVFLECVQDMDHENMFWYRQDPGLGLRLIYFSYDVKMKEKGDIPEGYSVSREKKERFSLILESASTNQTSMYLCASSFWLAGNYQETQYFGPGTRLLVL.